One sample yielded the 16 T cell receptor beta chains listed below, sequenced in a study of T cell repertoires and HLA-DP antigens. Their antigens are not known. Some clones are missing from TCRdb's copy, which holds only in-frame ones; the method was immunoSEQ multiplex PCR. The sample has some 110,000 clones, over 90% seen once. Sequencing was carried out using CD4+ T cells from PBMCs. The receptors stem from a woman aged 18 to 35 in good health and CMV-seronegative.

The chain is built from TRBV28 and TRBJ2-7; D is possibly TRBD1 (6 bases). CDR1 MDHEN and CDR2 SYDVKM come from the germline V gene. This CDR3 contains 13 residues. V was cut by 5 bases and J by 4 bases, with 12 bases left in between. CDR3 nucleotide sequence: TGTGCCAGCAGTCAGACAGGTCGGTACGAGCAGTACTTC. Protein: CASSQTGRYEQYF.

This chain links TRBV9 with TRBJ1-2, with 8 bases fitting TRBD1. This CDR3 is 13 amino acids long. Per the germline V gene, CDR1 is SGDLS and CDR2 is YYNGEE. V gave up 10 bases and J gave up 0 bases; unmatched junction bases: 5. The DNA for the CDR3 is TGTGCCTCAACGGACAGGGCTAACTATGGCTACACCTTC. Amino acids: CASTDRANYGYTF.

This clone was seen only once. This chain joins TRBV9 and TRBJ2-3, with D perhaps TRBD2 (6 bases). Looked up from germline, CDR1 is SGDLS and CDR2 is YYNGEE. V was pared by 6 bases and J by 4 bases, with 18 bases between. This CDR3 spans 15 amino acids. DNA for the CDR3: TGTGCCAGCACACCCCGGGGGTGGGGGGCAGATACGCAGTATTTT. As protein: CASTPRGWGADTQYF.

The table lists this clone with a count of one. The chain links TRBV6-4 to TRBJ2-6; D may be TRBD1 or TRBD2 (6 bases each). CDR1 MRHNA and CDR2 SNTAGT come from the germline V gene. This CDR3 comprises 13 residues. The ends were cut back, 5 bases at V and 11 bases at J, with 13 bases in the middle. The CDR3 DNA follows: TGTGCCAGCAGTCCCGAGGGGGGTTACGTCCTGACTTTC. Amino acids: CASSPEGGYVLTF.

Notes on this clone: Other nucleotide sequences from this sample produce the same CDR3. CDR3 loop: CASSLGLAGGQETQYF. CDR3 coding DNA: TGCGCCAGCAGCTTGGGACTAGCGGGGGGCCAAGAGACCCAGTACTTC. The V gene is TRBV5-1, the J gene TRBJ2-5; TRBD2 matches 13 bases. Trimming took 0 bases from V and 1 from J; bases not matched to a gene: 0. CDR3 size: 16 residues. The V gene's germline CDR1 is SGHRS and CDR2 YFSETQ.

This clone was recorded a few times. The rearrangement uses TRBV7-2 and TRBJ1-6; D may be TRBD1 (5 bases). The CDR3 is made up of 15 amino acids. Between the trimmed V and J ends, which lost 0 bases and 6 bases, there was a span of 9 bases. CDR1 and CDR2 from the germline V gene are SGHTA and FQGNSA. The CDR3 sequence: CASSLAPGSNSPLHF. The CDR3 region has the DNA TGTGCCAGCAGCTTAGCCCCAGGGTCTAATTCACCCCTCCACTTT.

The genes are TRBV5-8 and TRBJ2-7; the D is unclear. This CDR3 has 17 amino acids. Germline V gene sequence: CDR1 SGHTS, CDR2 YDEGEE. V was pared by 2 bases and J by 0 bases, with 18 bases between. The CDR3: CASSFFRTRGYSYEQYV. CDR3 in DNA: TGTGCCAGCAGCTTTTTCAGAACCCGAGGCTACTCCTACGAGCAGTACGTC.

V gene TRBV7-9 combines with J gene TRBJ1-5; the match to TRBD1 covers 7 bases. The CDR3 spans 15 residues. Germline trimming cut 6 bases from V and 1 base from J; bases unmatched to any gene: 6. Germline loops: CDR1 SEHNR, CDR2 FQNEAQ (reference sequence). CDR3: CASSRTGDSNQPQHF. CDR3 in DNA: TGTGCCAGCAGTCGTACAGGGGACAGCAATCAGCCCCAGCATTTT.

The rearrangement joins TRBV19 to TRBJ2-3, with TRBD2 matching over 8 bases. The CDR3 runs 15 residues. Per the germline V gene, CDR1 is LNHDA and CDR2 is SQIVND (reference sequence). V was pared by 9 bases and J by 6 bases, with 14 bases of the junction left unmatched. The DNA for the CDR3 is TGTGCCAGCGGACGGGGTAGCGGGGCGGAGGATACGCAGTATTTT. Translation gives CASGRGSGAEDTQYF.

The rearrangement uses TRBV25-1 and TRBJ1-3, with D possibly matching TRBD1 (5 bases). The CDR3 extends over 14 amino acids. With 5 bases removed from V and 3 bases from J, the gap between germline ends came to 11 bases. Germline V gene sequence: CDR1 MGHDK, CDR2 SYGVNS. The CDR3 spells CASSQGMSGNTIYF. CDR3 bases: TGTGCCAGCAGTCAGGGAATGAGTGGAAACACCATATATTTT.

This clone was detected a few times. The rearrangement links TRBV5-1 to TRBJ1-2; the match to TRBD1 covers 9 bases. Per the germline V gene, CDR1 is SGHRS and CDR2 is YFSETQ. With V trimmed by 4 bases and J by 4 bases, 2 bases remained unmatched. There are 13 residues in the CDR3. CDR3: CASSQGQGYGYTF. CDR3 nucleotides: TGCGCCAGCAGCCAGGGACAGGGCTATGGCTACACCTTC.

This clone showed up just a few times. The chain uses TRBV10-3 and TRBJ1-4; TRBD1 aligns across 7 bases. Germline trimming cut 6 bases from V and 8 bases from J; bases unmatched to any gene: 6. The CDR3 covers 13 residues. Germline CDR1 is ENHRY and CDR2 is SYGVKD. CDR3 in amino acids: CAIRGGTAEKLFF. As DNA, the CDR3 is TGTGCCATCAGGGGTGGGACAGCCGAAAAACTGTTTTTT.

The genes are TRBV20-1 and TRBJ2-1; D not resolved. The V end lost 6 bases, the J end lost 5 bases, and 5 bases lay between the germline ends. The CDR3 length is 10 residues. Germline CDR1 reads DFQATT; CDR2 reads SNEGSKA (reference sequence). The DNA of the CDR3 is TGCAGTGCAACCAACAATGAGCAGTTCTTC. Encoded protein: CSATNNEQFF.

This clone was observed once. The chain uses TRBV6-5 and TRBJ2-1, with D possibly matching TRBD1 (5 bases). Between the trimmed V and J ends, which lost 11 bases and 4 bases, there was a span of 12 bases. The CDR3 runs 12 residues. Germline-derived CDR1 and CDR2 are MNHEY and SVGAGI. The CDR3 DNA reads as TGTGCCTCAGGGAAAGGGTACAATGAGCAGTTCTTC. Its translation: CASGKGYNEQFF.

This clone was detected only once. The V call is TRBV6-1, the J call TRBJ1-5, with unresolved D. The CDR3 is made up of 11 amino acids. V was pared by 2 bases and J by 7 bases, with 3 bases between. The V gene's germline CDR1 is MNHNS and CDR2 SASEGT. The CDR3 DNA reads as TGTGCCAGCAGTGAACGGCAGCCCCAGCATTTT. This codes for CASSERQPQHF.

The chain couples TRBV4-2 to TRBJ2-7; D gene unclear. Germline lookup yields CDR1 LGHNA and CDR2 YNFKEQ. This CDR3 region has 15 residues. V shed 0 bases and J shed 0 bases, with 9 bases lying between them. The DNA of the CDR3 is TGTGCCAGCAGCCAAGAACGTGCCAGCTCCTACGAGCAGTACTTC. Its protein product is CASSQERASSYEQYF.